The 27 T cell receptor beta chains listed next were all sequenced from one sample in a study of identical twins' blood T cells. TCRdb reprocessed the 5' RACE reads with MiXCR, giving one entry per CDR3 protein. The data hold 300,000 to 400,000 distinct CDR3 sequences, with roughly 27% observed a single time. Specimen: PBMCs. The receptors derive from a woman between 18 and 50 years old in good health.

This clonotype was seen a few times. J is TRBJ1-4 and V is TRBV20-1; possible D gene TRBD1, 5 bases. Germline assignment: CDR1 DFQATT and CDR2 SNEGSKA (reference sequence). The CDR3 length is 13 residues. Written as DNA, the CDR3 is TGCAGCCCCACGGGGACGGGTAATGAAAAACTGTTTTTT. Protein product: CSPTGTGNEKLFF.

As to this clonotype: Compared with germline, one end of the junction differs, possibly owing to a read error. The chain has TRBV9 and TRBJ1-1, with D perhaps matching TRBD1 (5 bases). This CDR3 region has 15 residues. CDR1 is SGDLS, CDR2 YYNGEE, per germline. CDR3 sequence reads: CASRVEGTGNTEAFF. For the CDR3, the DNA is TGTGCCAGCAGAGTAGAGGGGACCGGGAACACTGAAGCTTTCTTT.

This clonotype was detected only a few times. This chain connects TRBV2 to TRBJ2-7; D unclear. The CDR3 runs to 11 residues. Germline V lookup: CDR1 SNHLY, CDR2 FYNNEI. The ends were cut back, 1 base at V and 9 bases at J, with 7 bases in the middle. The CDR3 spells CASSEGVLQYF. As DNA, the CDR3 is TGTGCCAGCAGTGAAGGGGTCCTGCAGTACTTC. Together with reference TRBV2 and TRBJ2-7, the CDR3 gives the full variable domain: EPEVTQTPSHQVTQMGQEVILRCVPISNHLYFYWYRQILGQKVEFLVSFYNNEISEKSEIFDDQFSVERPDGSNFTLKIRSTKLEDSAMYFCASSEGVLQYFGPGTRLTVT.

V usage is TRBV20-1 and J usage is TRBJ2-7; D may match TRBD1 or TRBD2 (6 bases each). Germline CDR1 and CDR2: DFQATT and SNEGSKA (reference sequence). This CDR3 contains 15 residues. V lost 6 bases, J lost 5 bases, and 23 bases lay in between. CDR3 bases: TGCAGTGCCCGGGGGCGGGTATCAGGTGAGGACGAGCAGTACTTC. This encodes CSARGRVSGEDEQYF.

J is TRBJ1-1 and V is TRBV12-3 or TRBV12-4, with D maybe TRBD1 (6 bases). V lost 6 bases and J lost 7, with 21 bases in between. The CDR3 is 15 amino acids. The CDR3: CASSLKGGLGSEAFF. The DNA of the CDR3 is TGTGCCAGCAGCCTAAAAGGGGGGCTCGGGAGTGAAGCTTTCTTT.

With respect to this clonotype: A much larger clonotype is one base distant, so this may be a read error. The chain is built from TRBV12-3 or TRBV12-4 and TRBJ1-2, with a tentative D call TRBD1 (5 bases). The CDR3 is 15 residues long. In DNA, the CDR3 is TGTGCCAGCAGTTTATCTGGCAGGGTGGACTATGGCTGCACCTTC. Protein: CASSLSGRVDYGCTF.

The V gene is TRBV29-1, the J gene TRBJ1-3; no clear D gene. The CDR3 is 14 residues long. Germline lookup yields CDR1 SQVTM and CDR2 ANQGSEA. V lost 0 bases to trimming and J lost 0 bases, with 6 bases between them. As DNA, the CDR3 is TGCAGCGTTGAAGAGGATAACTCTGGAAACACCATATATTTT. Its protein product is CSVEEDNSGNTIYF.

This chain links TRBV20-1 with TRBJ2-1; 8 bases map to TRBD2. The CDR3 totals 15 residues. Germline trimming cut 5 bases from V and 3 bases from J; bases unmatched to any gene: 9. Germline V gene lookup returns CDR1 DFQATT and CDR2 SNEGSKA (reference sequence). CDR3 nucleotides: TGCAGTGCTTCAGACGGGACTAGGAGCTACAATGAGCAGTTCTTC. Its protein is CSASDGTRSYNEQFF.

V and J are TRBV12-3 or TRBV12-4 and TRBJ1-2; D possibly corresponds to TRBD1 (6 bases). The CDR3 runs 16 residues. V was shortened by 4 bases and J by 4 bases, with 19 bases between the two germline ends. This chain's CDR3 is CASSSLTGGFVYGYTF. The CDR3, as DNA: TGTGCCAGCAGTTCCTTGACAGGCGGTTTCGTCTATGGCTACACCTTC.

About this clonotype itself: This may stem from a read error, because a much larger clone lies one nucleotide away. J is TRBJ2-1 and V is TRBV30, with 7 bases lining up with TRBD2. Germline values: CDR1 GTSNPN, CDR2 SVGIG (reference sequence). V gave up 5 bases and J gave up 7 bases; unmatched junction bases: 14. CDR3 length equals 15 residues. The CDR3 reads CAWVGWTGGRNEQFF. CDR3 nucleotides: TGTGCCTGGGTCGGATGGACTGGCGGGAGAAATGAGCAGTTCTTC.

The rearrangement joins TRBV2 to TRBJ2-3; 7 bases line up with TRBD2. Germline V lookup: CDR1 SNHLY, CDR2 FYNNEI. CDR3 length: 16 amino acids. V was clipped by 7 bases and J by 0 bases; unmatched bases: 10. The CDR3 DNA is TGTGCCAGCATTACAGCGGGGCCCTCTAGCACAGATACGCAGTATTTT. It is translated as CASITAGPSSTDTQYF.

As regards this clonotype: With a much larger clone just one base away, this may be a read error. The V gene is TRBV7-9, the J gene TRBJ1-1; D remains ambiguous. Trimming pared 6 bases from V and 1 base from J, leaving 12 bases between. CDR1 and CDR2 (germline): SEHNR, FQNEAQ (reference sequence). CDR3 size: 14 residues. CDR3 in DNA: TGTGCCAGCAGGTCCACTGGTACGAACACTGAAGCTTTCTTT. This sequence encodes CASRSTGTNTEAFF.

This chain uses TRBV19 with TRBJ1-2; 8 positions agree with TRBD1. From germline, CDR1 is LNHDA and CDR2 SQIVND (reference sequence). V dropped 7 bases and J dropped 8; count of bases not matched to a gene: 9. The CDR3 has 13 amino acids. CDR3 amino acids: CASTTGGIEGYTF. CDR3 DNA: TGTGCCAGTACAACAGGGGGAATTGAGGGCTACACCTTC.

This chain joins TRBV29-1 and TRBJ1-1; 7 bases agree with TRBD1. Looked up from germline, CDR1 is SQVTM and CDR2 is ANQGSEA. Trimming took 4 bases from V and 0 from J; bases not matched to a gene: 17. The CDR3 has 18 residues. CDR3 loop: CSVGDNLATGRMNTEAFF. The CDR3, as DNA: TGCAGCGTTGGAGATAATTTAGCGACAGGGAGGATGAACACTGAAGCTTTCTTT.

The genes are TRBV15 and TRBJ2-1; 13 bases are a match to TRBD2. V dropped 3 bases and J dropped 3; count of bases not matched to a gene: 8. CDR1 and CDR2 from the germline V gene are LNHNV and YYDKDF (reference sequence). This CDR3 comprises 18 residues. The CDR3 loop reads CATSSAPGTSGNYNEQFF. For the CDR3, the DNA is TGTGCCACCAGCAGCGCCCCCGGGACTAGCGGGAACTACAATGAGCAGTTCTTC.

V is TRBV27 and J is TRBJ1-2, with TRBD1 matching 7 bases. The V and J ends lost 6 bases and 3 bases, in that order; junction bases with no gene match: 7. The CDR3 runs 14 residues. The germline CDR1 and CDR2 sequences are MNHEY and SMNVEV (reference sequence). The CDR3 region is CASSQWGQYYGYTF. The CDR3 DNA sequence: TGTGCCAGCAGCCAATGGGGACAGTACTATGGCTACACCTTC.

The chain joins TRBV20-1 to TRBJ2-7; TRBD1 might be the D (6 bases). V was shortened by 2 bases and J by 2 bases, with 7 bases between the two germline ends. This CDR3 has 12 amino acids. Germline V CDR1 and CDR2: DFQATT, SNEGSKA (reference sequence). The CDR3 is CSARRQAYEQYF. The CDR3 DNA reads TGCAGTGCTAGAAGACAGGCCTACGAGCAGTACTTC.

This clonotype was seen only a few times. The chain recombines TRBV2 with TRBJ1-6; D call uncertain. Germline assignment: CDR1 SNHLY and CDR2 FYNNEI. CDR3 length: 12 residues. V was pared by 4 bases and J by 16 bases, with 14 bases between. Here the CDR3 DNA reads TGTGCCAGCAGTGTTGGGCTCCCCTCTCTCCACTTT. Its translation is CASSVGLPSLHF.

V is TRBV5-6 and J is TRBJ2-6; the D gene could be TRBD1 or TRBD2 (5 bases each). Trimming cost V 3 bases and J 0 bases, with 7 bases left between them. From germline, CDR1 is SGHDT and CDR2 YYEEEE. The CDR3 length is 15 residues. CDR3 bases: TGTGCCAGCAGCTCCGGGGCCTCTGGGGCCAACGTCCTGACTTTC. Translating gives CASSSGASGANVLTF.

This clonotype appeared a few times. CDR3 residues: CSVSARASGEAFF. The CDR3 DNA is TGCAGCGTTTCTGCTAGGGCTTCGGGTGAAGCTTTCTTT. The V gene is TRBV29-1, the J gene TRBJ1-1, with unresolved D. V shed 5 bases and J shed 7 bases, with 17 bases lying between them. In germline, CDR1 is SQVTM, CDR2 ANQGSEA. CDR3 length: 13 residues.

Regarding this clonotype: A much larger clone differs from this one at a single base, so this may be a read error. This chain links TRBV10-2 with TRBJ2-3, with D possibly TRBD2 on 5 matching bases. Germline V gene sequence: CDR1 WSHSY, CDR2 SAAADI. The CDR3 is 13 amino acids. V was clipped by 7 bases and J by 4 bases, with 12 bases between them. CDR3 sequence reads: CASMAGIADTQYF. CDR3 in DNA: TGCGCCAGCATGGCGGGCATCGCAGATACGCAGTATTTT.

This rearrangement joins TRBV19 to TRBJ1-1; the D gene is possibly TRBD1 (5 bases). This CDR3 is built from 15 residues. The V end was cut by 5 bases, the J end by 8 bases, with 21 bases between. The germline V gene has CDR1 LNHDA and CDR2 SQIVND (reference sequence). The CDR3 reads CASSRVFSGALEAFF. The CDR3 nucleotides are TGTGCCAGTAGTCGGGTCTTCAGCGGGGCCCTCGAAGCTTTCTTT.

This clonotype was counted a few times. The rearrangement uses TRBV5-1 and TRBJ2-3; 8 positions match TRBD2. The junction had 13 bases not matched to a gene; V was cut back by 0 bases and J by 4 bases. The CDR3 sequence is 18 residues long. Germline CDR1 is SGHRS and CDR2 is YFSETQ. CDR3 sequence (DNA): TGCGCCAGCAGCTTGGCCGGAGTCAGCGGGAGATTCGCAGATACGCAGTATTTT. Translating it yields CASSLAGVSGRFADTQYF.

V is TRBV12-5 and J is TRBJ1-5; D is unresolved. CDR1 is LGHNT, CDR2 FRNRAP, per germline. The CDR3 has 13 amino acids. V lost 0 bases and J lost 6, with 6 bases in between. CDR3 DNA: TGTGCTAGTGGTTTGGTAGGTGTTCAGCCCCAGCATTTT. Residues: CASGLVGVQPQHF.

This clonotype was observed a handful of times. This chain joins TRBV5-1 and TRBJ2-1, with 7 bases fitting TRBD1. In germline, CDR1 is SGHRS, CDR2 YFSETQ. The J segment lost 5 bases and the V segment lost 5 bases, leaving 22 bases of the junction unmatched. The CDR3 covers 19 residues. CDR3 sequence: CASRTRQGRPLVTHNEQFF. CDR3 nucleotides: TGCGCCAGCAGAACAAGACAGGGACGGCCACTCGTGACCCACAATGAGCAGTTCTTC.

The chain recombines TRBV18 with TRBJ2-1; D perhaps matches TRBD1 (6 bases). The CDR3 covers 17 residues. The V and J ends lost 1 base and 0 bases respectively, with 13 bases between them. Germline V gene data show CDR1 as KGHSH and CDR2 as LQKENI. CDR3 region: CASSPQDSHYSYNEQFF. CDR3 nucleotide sequence: TGTGCCAGCTCACCACAGGACAGCCATTACTCCTACAATGAGCAGTTCTTC.

The rearrangement joins TRBV20-1 to TRBJ2-1, with D hard to call. This CDR3 has 16 amino acids. V was pared by 0 bases and J by 0 bases, with 12 bases between. Germline V gene sequence: CDR1 DFQATT, CDR2 SNEGSKA (reference sequence). This chain's CDR3 is CSARDPHPGSYNEQFF. CDR3 bases: TGCAGTGCTAGAGATCCTCACCCGGGCTCCTACAATGAGCAGTTCTTC.